This T cell receptor beta chain is drawn from a study of blood T cell repertoires in COVID-19. As for the study in general: Samples of COVID-19 (acute and convalescent) were obtained from the United States, Italy and Spain. Sources were T cells, B-cell-depleted T cells, or PBMCs; the material itself was cDNA or gDNA.

Clones were read by immunoSEQ multiplex PCR, and TCRdb kept only the in-frame ones, dropping some. The top ten hold roughly 10% of the sample, which has about 200,000 clones, around 87% seen once. One Seattle source followed patients from active infection through their disease course. The V gene's germline CDR1 is SGDLS and CDR2 YYNGEE. Losses at the gene ends were 0 bases for V and 0 bases for J; bases not matched to a gene: 7. The CDR3 covers 18 residues. This sequence originates from a woman in her forties or fifties with COVID-19, enrolled during active disease. Source material: peripheral blood. The chain combines TRBV9 with TRBJ2-3; TRBD2 matches at 10 bases. CDR3 nucleotides: TGTGCCAGCAGCGTAGGCGGTAGCGGGGGGCAGAGCACAGATACGCAGTATTTT. This encodes CASSVGGSGGQSTDTQYF.